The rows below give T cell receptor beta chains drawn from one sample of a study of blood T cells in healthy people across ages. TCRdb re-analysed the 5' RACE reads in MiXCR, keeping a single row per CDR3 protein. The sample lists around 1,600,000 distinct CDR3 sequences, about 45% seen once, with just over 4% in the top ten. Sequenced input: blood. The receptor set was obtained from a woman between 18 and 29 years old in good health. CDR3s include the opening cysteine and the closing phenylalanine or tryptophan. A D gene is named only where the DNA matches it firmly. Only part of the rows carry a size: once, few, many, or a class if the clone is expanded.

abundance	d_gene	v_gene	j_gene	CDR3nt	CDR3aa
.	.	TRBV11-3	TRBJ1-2	TGTGCCAGCAGCTTCCCCGGCAGGAATGGCTACACCTTC	CASSFPGRNGYTF
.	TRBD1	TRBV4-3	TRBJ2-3	TGCGCCAGCAGCCAACTCCCGGGACAGGTTAGCACAGATACGCAGTATTTT	CASSQLPGQVSTDTQYF
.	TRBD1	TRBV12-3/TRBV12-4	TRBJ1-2	TGTGCCAGCAGTCCCCGTGGGAGGGGGCACAACTATGGCCACACCTTC	CASSPRGRGHNYGHTF
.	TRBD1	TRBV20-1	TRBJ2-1	TGCAGTGCGAGGACAGGGTTGATAATCAATGAGCAGTTCTTC	CSARTGLIINEQFF
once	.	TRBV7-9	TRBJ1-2	TGTGCCAGCAGCTGGGGTGCCTGTGGCTACACCTTC	CASSWGACGYTF
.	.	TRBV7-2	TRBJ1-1	TGTGCCAGCAGCTTAGCCCCGGACAGTGGAGCTTTCTTT	CASSLAPDSGAFF
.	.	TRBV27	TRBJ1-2	TGTGCCAGCAGTTTCCAACCTAACTATGGCTACACCTTC	CASSFQPNYGYTF
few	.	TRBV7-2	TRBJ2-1	TGTGCCAGCAGCTGGGGGGTCGGCGGTAGCTCCTACAATGAGCAGTTCTTC	CASSWGVGGSSYNEQFF
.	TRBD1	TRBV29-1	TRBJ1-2	TGCAGCGTGGGATTTGGACAGGGGGGATTTGGCTACACCTTC	CSVGFGQGGFGYTF
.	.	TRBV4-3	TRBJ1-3	TGCGCCAGCAGCCAAGAGTCGGGTTTCTCTGGAAACACCATATATTTT	CASSQESGFSGNTIYF